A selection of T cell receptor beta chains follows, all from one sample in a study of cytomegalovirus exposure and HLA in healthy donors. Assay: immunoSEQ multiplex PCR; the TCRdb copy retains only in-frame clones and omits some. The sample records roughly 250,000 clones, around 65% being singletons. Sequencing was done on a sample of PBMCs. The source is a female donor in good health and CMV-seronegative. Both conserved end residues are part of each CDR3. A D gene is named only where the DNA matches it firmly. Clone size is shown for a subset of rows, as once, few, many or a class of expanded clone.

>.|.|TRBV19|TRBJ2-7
CATTTGGGVNEQYF
TGTGCCACTACAACCGGAGGGGGCGTAAACGAGCAGTACTTC
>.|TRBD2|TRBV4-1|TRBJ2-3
CASSKVGGPGDTQYF
TGCGCCAGCAGCAAGGTGGGAGGGCCGGGAGATACGCAGTATTTT
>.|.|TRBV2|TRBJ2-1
CASSGDRRNEQFF
TGTGCCAGCAGTGGCGACAGGCGCAATGAGCAGTTCTTC
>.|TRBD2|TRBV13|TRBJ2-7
CASSTDGRLAGNSYEQYF
TGTGCCAGCAGCACAGATGGGCGACTAGCGGGAAACTCCTACGAGCAGTACTTC
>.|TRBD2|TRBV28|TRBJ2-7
CASSLYPQTSASYEQYF
TGTGCCAGCAGTTTATATCCCCAGACTAGCGCCTCCTACGAGCAGTACTTC
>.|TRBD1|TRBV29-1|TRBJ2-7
CSVEDRTGGSYEQYF
TGCAGCGTTGAAGATCGGACAGGGGGTTCCTACGAGCAGTACTTC
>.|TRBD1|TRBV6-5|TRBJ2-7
CASSFDRGDEQYF
TGTGCCAGCAGTTTCGACAGGGGCGACGAGCAGTACTTC
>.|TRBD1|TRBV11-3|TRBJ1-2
CASSPRTGLNYGYTF
TGTGCCAGCAGCCCCAGGACAGGTCTTAACTATGGCTACACCTTC
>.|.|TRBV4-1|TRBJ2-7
CASSFRRLADTSYEQYF
TGCGCCAGCAGCTTCCGCCGGCTAGCCGATACATCCTACGAGCAGTACTTC
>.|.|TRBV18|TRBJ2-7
CASSEANYEQYF
TGTGCCAGCTCCGAAGCCAACTACGAGCAGTACTTC
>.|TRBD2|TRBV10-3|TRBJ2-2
CAIRDTSGRSRTGELFF
TGTGCCATCAGAGACACTAGCGGGAGGAGTCGGACCGGGGAGCTGTTTTTT
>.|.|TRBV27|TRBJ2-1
CASSLEGSSYNEQFF
TGTGCCAGCAGTTTGGAGGGAAGCTCCTACAATGAGCAGTTCTTC
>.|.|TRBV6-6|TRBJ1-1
CASSYSPGKNTEAFF
TGTGCCAGCAGTTACTCCCCTGGCAAGAACACTGAAGCTTTCTTT
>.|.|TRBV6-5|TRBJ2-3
CASSLQGAGAGDTQYF
TGTGCCAGCAGTTTACAAGGGGCGGGGGCGGGAGATACGCAGTATTTT
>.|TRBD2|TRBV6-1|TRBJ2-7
CASSAGLGGGEQYF
TGTGCCAGCAGTGCGGGACTAGGAGGTGGGGAGCAGTACTTC
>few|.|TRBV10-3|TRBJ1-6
CAISESDSNSPLHF
TGTGCCATCAGTGAGTCGGACAGCAATTCACCCCTCCACTTT